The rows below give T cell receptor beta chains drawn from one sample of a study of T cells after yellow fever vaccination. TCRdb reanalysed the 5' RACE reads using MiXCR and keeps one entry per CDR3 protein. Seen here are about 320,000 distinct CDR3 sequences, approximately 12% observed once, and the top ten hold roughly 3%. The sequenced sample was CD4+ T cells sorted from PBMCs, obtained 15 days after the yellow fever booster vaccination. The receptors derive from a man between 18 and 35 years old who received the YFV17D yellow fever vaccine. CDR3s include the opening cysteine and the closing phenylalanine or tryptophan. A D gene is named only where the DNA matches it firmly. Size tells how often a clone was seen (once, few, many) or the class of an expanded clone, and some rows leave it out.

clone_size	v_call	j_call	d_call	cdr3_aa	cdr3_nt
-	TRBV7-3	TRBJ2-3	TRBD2	CASSLTSGGPTQYF	TGTGCCAGCAGCTTGACTAGCGGGGGGCCTACGCAGTATTTT
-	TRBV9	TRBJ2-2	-	CASSVRGTNTGELFF	TGTGCCAGCAGCGTTCGGGGGACCAACACCGGGGAGCTGTTTTTT
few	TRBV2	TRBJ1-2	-	CASSDLGAIYGYTF	TGTGCCAGCAGTGATCTGGGGGCTATCTATGGCTACACCTTC
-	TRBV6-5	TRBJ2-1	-	CASSYNRDPANEQFF	TGTGCCAGCAGTTATAACAGGGACCCCGCCAATGAGCAGTTCTTC
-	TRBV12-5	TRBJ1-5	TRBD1	CASGLVLRDRGSNQPQHF	TGTGCTAGTGGTTTGGTCCTCCGGGACAGGGGTAGCAATCAGCCCCAGCATTTT
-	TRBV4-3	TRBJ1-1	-	CASSQEFRSEAFF	TGCGCCAGCAGCCAAGAATTCCGAAGCGAAGCTTTCTTT
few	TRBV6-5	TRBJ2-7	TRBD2	CASSLTSGGLYEQYF	TGTGCCAGCAGCCTCACTAGCGGGGGGCTCTACGAGCAGTACTTC
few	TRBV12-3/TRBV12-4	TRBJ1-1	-	CASSLTSGNTEAFF	TGTGCCAGCAGCCTAACATCGGGTAACACTGAAGCTTTCTTT
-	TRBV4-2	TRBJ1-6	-	CASSQSGSSYNSPLHF	TGTGCCAGCAGCCAATCAGGGAGCTCCTATAATTCACCCCTCCACTTT
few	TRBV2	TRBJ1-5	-	CASSDGRDSNQPQHF	TGTGCCAGCAGTGACGGCAGGGATAGCAATCAGCCCCAGCATTTT
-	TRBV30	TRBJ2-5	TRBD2	CAWSVLGTRTETQYF	TGTGCCTGGAGTGTACTGGGGACTAGAACAGAGACCCAGTACTTC
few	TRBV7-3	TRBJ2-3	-	CASSLTSVSTDTQYF	TGTGCCAGCAGCTTAACCAGCGTCAGCACAGATACGCAGTATTTT
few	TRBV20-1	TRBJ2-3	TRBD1	CSAKPGGITDTQYF	TGCAGTGCCAAACCAGGGGGCATTACAGATACGCAGTATTTT
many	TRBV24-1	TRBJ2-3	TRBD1	CATSGSDRGITDTQYF	TGTGCCACCAGTGGATCGGACAGGGGCATCACAGATACGCAGTATTTT
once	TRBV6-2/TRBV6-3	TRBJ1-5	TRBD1	CASRKPQGDQPQHF	TGTGCCAGCAGGAAGCCACAGGGGGATCAGCCCCAGCATTTT
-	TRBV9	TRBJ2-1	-	CASSVSREKYNEQFF	TGTGCCAGCAGCGTATCTCGAGAAAAATACAATGAGCAGTTCTTC
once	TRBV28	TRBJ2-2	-	CASSPSAGYPGELFF	TGTGCCAGCAGTCCTAGCGCGGGTTATCCCGGGGAGCTGTTTTTT
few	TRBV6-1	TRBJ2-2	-	CASSEFGETGELFF	TGTGCCAGCAGTGAATTCGGGGAAACCGGGGAGCTGTTTTTT
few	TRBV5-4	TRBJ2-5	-	CASSPAQTGETQYF	TGTGCCAGCAGCCCAGCACAGACGGGGGAGACCCAGTACTTC
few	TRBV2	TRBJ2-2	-	CASRPLSNTGELFF	TGTGCCAGCAGGCCACTCAGTAACACCGGGGAGCTGTTTTTT
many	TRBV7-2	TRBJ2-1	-	CASSPMAGSYNEQFF	TGTGCCAGCAGCCCCATGGCCGGGTCCTACAATGAGCAGTTCTTC
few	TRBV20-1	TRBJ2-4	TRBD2	CSALAGGSAKNIQYF	TGCAGTGCTCTAGCGGGGGGCTCAGCCAAAAACATTCAGTACTTC
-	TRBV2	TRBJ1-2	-	CASSESTSYGYTF	TGTGCCAGCAGTGAGAGTACGTCCTATGGCTACACCTTC
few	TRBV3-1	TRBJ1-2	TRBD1	CASSQEGQTSYGYTF	TGTGCCAGCAGCCAAGAGGGACAGACGTCCTATGGCTACACCTTC
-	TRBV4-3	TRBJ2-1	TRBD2	CASSQDQSSGGIDEQFF	TGCGCCAGCAGCCAAGATCAATCCAGCGGGGGGATCGATGAGCAGTTCTTC
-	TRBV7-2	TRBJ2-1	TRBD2	CASRGASGLGQFF	TGTGCCAGCAGGGGTGCTAGCGGCCTAGGGCAGTTCTTC
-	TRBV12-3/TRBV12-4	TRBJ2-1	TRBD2	CASSSTAGAVTEQFF	TGTGCCAGCAGTTCCACAGCGGGGGCGGTTACTGAGCAGTTCTTC
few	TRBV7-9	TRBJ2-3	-	CASSFIRDTQYF	TGTGCCAGCAGCTTTATCCGAGATACGCAGTATTTT
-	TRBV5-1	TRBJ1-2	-	CASSFSQGHGYTF	TGCGCCAGCAGCTTCAGTCAGGGACATGGCTACACCTTC
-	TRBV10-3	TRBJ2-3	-	CAITNQGARGDTQYF	TGTGCCATCACCAATCAAGGGGCCAGGGGAGATACGCAGTATTTT
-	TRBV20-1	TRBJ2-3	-	CSARDRLNLLGPDTQYF	TGCAGTGCTAGAGATCGGTTGAACCTCCTCGGGCCAGATACGCAGTATTTT
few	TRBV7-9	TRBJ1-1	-	CASSVRRPGTEAFF	TGTGCCAGCAGCGTTCGCCGTCCTGGCACTGAAGCTTTCTTT
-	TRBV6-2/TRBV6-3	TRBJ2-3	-	CASSALGADTQYF	TGTGCCAGCAGTGCCCTCGGGGCAGATACGCAGTATTTT
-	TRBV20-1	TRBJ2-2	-	CSAPRRQGGTGELFF	TGCAGTGCTCCAAGGCGGCAGGGAGGCACCGGGGAGCTGTTTTTT
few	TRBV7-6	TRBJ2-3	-	CASSSPWGPKGTDTQYF	TGTGCCAGCAGCTCCCCGTGGGGGCCCAAAGGTACAGATACGCAGTATTTT
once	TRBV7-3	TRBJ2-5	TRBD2	CASSATSGGDETQYF	TGTGCCAGCAGCGCGACTAGCGGGGGGGATGAGACCCAGTACTTC
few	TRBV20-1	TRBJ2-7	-	CSASAWVTTYEQYF	TGCAGTGCCTCCGCTTGGGTGACGACCTACGAGCAGTACTTC
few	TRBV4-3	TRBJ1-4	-	CASSQDGGRLANEKLFF	TGCGCCAGCAGCCAAGATGGTGGGAGGTTGGCTAATGAAAAACTGTTTTTT
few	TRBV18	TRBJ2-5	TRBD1	CASLRDRDQETQYF	TGTGCCAGCCTTCGAGACAGGGACCAAGAGACCCAGTACTTC
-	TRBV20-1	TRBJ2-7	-	CSAWLGGDHSYEQYF	TGCAGTGCCTGGCTTGGGGGCGACCACTCCTACGAGCAGTACTTC
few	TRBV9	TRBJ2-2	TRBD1	CASADRASGELFF	TGTGCCAGCGCCGACAGGGCGAGCGGGGAGCTGTTTTTT
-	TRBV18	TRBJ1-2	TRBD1	CASAPGTALGGYTF	TGTGCCAGCGCCCCCGGGACAGCCCTCGGAGGCTACACCTTC
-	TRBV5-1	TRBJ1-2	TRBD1	CASSLGLGQGEGSYTF	TGCGCCAGCAGCTTGGGACTCGGACAGGGAGAGGGGAGCTACACCTTC
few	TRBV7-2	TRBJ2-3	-	CASTQGGADTQYF	TGTGCCAGCACCCAGGGGGGTGCAGATACGCAGTATTTT
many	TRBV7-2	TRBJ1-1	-	CASSSRWDTEAFF	TGTGCCAGCAGCTCCAGGTGGGACACTGAAGCTTTCTTT
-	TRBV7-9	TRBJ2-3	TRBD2	CASSPGRRGSSTDTQYF	TGTGCCAGCAGCCCCGGGAGGCGGGGGAGTAGTACAGATACGCAGTATTTT